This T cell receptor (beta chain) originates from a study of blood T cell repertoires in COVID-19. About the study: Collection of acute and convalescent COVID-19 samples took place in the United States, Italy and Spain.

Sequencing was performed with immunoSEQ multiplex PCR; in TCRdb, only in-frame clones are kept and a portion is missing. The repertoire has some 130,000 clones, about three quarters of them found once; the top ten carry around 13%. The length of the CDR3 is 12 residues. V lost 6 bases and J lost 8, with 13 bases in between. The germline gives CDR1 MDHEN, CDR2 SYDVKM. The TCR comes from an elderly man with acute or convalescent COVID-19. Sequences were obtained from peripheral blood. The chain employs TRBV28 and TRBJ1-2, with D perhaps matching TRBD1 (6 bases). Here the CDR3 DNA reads TGTGCCAGCAGCCCCGACAGGAGGGGCTACACCTTC. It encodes CASSPDRRGYTF.